The clone carrying this T cell receptor (beta chain) qualifies as medium-sized (0.01 to 0.1%). Its target is unknown. Measured with immunoSEQ multiplex PCR; TCRdb has only the in-frame clones, and not every one. The sample shows 12,000 or so clones, approximately 80% of them seen only once. The CDR3 loop spans 16 amino acids. Trimming removed 0 bases from V and 1 base from J, with 12 bases in between. Germline-derived CDR1 and CDR2 are LGHNA and YNFKEQ. The data are from a study of STAT3 mutations in large granular lymphocyte leukemia. General study points: In T-cell large granular lymphocyte leukemia, about half of patients showed multiple immunodominant subclonotypes.

The gene calls are TRBV4-2 and TRBJ1-1; D is possibly TRBD1 (6 bases). Sequenced material: peripheral blood mononuclear cells. The TCR was taken from a man between 60 and 75 years old with T-cell large granular lymphocyte leukemia. Some clones in this sample may be carry-over from other donors' samples. The CDR3 DNA reads TGTGCCAGCAGCCAAGATGCCACCAGGGGGAACACTGAAGCTTTCTTT. Translated: CASSQDATRGNTEAFF.